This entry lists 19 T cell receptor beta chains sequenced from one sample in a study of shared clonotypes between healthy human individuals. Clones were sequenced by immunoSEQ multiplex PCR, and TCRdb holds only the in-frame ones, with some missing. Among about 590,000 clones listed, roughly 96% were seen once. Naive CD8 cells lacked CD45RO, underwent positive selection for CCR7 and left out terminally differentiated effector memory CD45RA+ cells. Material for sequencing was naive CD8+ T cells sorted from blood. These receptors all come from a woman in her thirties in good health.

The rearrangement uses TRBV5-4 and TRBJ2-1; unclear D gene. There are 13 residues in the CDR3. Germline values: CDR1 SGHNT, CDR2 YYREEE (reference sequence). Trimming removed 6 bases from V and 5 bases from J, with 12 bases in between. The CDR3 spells CASNSALNNEQFF. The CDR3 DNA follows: TGTGCCAGCAATTCGGCCCTTAACAATGAGCAGTTCTTC.

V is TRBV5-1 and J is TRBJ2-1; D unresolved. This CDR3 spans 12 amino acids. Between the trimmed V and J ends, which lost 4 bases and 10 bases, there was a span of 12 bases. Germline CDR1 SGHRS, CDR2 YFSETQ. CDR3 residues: CASSQRPREQFF. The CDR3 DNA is TGCGCCAGCAGCCAGAGGCCGAGGGAGCAGTTCTTC.

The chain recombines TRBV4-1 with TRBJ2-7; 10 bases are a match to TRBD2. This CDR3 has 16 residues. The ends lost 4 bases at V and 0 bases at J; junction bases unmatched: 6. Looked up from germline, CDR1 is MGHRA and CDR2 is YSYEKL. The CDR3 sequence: CASSPLRTSGSYEQYF. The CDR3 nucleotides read TGCGCCAGCAGCCCACTACGGACTAGCGGCTCCTACGAGCAGTACTTC.

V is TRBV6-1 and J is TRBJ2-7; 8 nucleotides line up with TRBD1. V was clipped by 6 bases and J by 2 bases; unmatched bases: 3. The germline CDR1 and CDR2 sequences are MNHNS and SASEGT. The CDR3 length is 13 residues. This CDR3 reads CASRDRVTYEQYF. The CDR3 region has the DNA TGTGCCAGCAGGGACAGGGTTACCTACGAGCAGTACTTC.

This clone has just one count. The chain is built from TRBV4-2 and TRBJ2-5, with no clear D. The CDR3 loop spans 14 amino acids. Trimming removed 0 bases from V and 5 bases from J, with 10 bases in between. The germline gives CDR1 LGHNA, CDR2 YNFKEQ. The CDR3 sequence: CASSQETAWETQYF. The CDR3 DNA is TGTGCCAGCAGCCAAGAGACTGCTTGGGAGACCCAGTACTTC.

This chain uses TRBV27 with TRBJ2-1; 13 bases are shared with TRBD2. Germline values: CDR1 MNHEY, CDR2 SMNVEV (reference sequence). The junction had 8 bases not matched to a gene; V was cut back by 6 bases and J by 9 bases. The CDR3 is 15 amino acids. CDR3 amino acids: CASSWGTSGEGEQFF. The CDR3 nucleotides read TGTGCCAGCAGCTGGGGGACTAGCGGGGAGGGTGAGCAGTTCTTC.

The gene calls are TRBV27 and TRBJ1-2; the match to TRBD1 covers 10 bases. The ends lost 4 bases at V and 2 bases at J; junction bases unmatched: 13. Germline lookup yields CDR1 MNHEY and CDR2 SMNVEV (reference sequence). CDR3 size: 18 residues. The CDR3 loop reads CASSSRDRGAPENYGYTF. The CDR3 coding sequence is TGTGCCAGCAGTTCCAGGGACAGGGGAGCCCCTGAAAACTATGGCTACACCTTC.

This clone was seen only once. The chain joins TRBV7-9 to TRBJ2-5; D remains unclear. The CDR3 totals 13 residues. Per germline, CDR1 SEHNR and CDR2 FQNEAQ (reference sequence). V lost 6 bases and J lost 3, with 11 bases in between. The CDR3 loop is CASSLRLEETQYF. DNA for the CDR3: TGTGCCAGCAGTTTGAGACTCGAAGAGACCCAGTACTTC.

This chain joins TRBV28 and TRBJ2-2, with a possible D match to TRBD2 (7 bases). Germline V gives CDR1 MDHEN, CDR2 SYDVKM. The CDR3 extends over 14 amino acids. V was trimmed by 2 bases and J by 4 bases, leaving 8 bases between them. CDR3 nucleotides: TGTGCCAGCAGTTTAGCGGGGGCCACCGGGGAGCTGTTTTTT. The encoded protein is CASSLAGATGELFF.

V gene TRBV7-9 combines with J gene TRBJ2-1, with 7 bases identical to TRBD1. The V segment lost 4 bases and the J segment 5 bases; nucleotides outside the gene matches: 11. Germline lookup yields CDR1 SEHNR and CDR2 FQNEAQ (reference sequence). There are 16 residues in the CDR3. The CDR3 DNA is TGTGCCAGCAGCTCATTAACCGGGACAGCAAACAATGAGCAGTTCTTC. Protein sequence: CASSSLTGTANNEQFF.

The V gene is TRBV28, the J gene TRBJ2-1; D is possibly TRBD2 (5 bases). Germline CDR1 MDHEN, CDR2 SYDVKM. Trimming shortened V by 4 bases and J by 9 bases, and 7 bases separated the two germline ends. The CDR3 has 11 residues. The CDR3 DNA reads TGTGCCAGCAGTTCCGGGGTTGAGCAGTTCTTC. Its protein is CASSSGVEQFF.

The CDR3 DNA is TGTGCCAGCAGTGTCTTGGGACAGGGCAGGACTGAAGCTTTCTTT. Translated: CASSVLGQGRTEAFF. The genes are TRBV27 and TRBJ1-1; TRBD1 aligns across 9 bases. CDR3 length equals 15 residues. J gave up 5 bases and V 5 bases, and 9 bases lay outside the gene matches. Germline CDR1 is MNHEY and CDR2 is SMNVEV (reference sequence).

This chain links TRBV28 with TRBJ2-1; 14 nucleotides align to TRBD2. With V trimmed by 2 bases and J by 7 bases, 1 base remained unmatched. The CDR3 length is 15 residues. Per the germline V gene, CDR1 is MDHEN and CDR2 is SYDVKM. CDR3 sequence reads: CASSLGTSGRNEQFF. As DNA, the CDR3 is TGTGCCAGCAGTTTAGGGACTAGCGGGAGAAATGAGCAGTTCTTC. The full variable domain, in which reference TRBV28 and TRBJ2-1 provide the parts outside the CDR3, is DVKVTQSSRYLVKRTGEKVFLECVQDMDHENMFWYRQDPGLGLRLIYFSYDVKMKEKGDIPEGYSVSREKKERFSLILESASTNQTSMYLCASSLGTSGRNEQFFGPGTRLTVL.

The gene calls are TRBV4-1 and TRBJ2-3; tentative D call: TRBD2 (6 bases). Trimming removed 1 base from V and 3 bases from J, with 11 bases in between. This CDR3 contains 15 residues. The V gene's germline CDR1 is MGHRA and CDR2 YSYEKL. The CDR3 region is CASSQGISGTDTQYF. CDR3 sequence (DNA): TGCGCCAGCAGCCAAGGCATTAGCGGTACAGATACGCAGTATTTT.

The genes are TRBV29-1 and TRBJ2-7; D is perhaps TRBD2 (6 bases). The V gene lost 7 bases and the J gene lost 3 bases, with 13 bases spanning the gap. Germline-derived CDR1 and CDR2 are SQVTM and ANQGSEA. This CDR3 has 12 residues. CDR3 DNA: TGCAGCGGGGGGGACTCATACTACGAGCAGTACTTC. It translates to CSGGDSYYEQYF.

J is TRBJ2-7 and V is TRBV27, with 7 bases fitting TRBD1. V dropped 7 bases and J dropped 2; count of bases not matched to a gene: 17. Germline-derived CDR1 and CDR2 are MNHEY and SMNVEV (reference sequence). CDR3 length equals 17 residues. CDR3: CASTRVMAGGTPYEQYF. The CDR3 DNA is TGTGCCAGCACCCGCGTTATGGCAGGGGGTACTCCCTACGAGCAGTACTTC.

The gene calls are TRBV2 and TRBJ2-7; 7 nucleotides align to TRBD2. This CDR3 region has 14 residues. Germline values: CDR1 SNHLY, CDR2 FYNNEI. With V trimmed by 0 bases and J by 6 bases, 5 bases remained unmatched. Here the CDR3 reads CASSEAGGPLEQYF. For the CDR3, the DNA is TGTGCCAGCAGTGAAGCGGGAGGGCCTCTCGAGCAGTACTTC.

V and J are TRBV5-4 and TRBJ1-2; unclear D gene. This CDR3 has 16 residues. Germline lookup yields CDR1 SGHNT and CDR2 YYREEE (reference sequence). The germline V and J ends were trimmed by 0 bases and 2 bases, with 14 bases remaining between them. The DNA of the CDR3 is TGTGCCAGCAGCTTGGCTCCTTCGGGTCTGAACTATGGCTACACCTTC. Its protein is CASSLAPSGLNYGYTF.

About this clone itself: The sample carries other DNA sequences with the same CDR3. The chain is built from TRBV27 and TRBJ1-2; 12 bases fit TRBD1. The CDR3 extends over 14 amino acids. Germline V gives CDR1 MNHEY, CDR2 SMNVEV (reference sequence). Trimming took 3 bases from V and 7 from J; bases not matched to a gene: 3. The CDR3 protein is CASSLGQGASGYTF. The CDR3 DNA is TGTGCCAGCAGTTTGGGACAGGGGGCTTCTGGCTACACCTTC.